This T cell receptor beta chain was sequenced in a study of human T cells and chemical hapten exposure. Study conclusions and caveats: Because they had alopecia, donors may respond immunologically unlike healthy people. The formation of large CDR3 similarity clusters by expanded TCRs significantly exceeded that of controls.

The time point is: pre-sensitization, week 0. Indicated treatment: therapeutic diphenylcyclopropenone sensitization with weekly scalp DPC. Blood was drawn before each patch test was applied. Alopecia patients deemed DPC-suitable, aged 18 to 70, excluding pregnancy. MiXCR, applied by TCRdb to the RACE reads, yields one record per CDR3 protein. Of under 300,000 distinct CDR3 sequences detected, approximately 7.5% appear once; the ten largest clones hold about 1.1%. This clonotype was seen many times. Antigen: not known. This CDR3 is built from 15 residues. Germline loops: CDR1 SGHTA, CDR2 FQGNSA. V lost 5 bases, J lost 8 bases, and 18 bases lay in between.

The chain is built from TRBV7-2 and TRBJ1-4, with D hard to call. The sequence derives from a man between 18 and 35 years old with alopecia areata. Some clones in this sample may be carry-over from other donors' samples. Sequencing used whole blood, obtained in connection with sensitization to the hapten diphenylcyclopropenone (DPC). CDR3 coding DNA: TGTGCCAGCAGCATTAGGAGGGATGAGAAAGAAAAACTGTTTTTT. Residues: CASSIRRDEKEKLFF.